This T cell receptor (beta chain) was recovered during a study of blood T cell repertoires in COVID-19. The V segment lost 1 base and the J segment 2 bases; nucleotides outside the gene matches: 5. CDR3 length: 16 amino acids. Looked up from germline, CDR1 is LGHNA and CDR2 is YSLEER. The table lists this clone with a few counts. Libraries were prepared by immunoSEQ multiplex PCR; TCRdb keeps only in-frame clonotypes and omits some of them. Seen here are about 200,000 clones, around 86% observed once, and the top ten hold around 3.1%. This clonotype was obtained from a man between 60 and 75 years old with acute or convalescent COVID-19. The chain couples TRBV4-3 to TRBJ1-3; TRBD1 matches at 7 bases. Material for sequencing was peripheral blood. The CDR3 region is CASSQGRQGAGNTIYF. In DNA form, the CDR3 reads TGCGCCAGCAGCCAAGGAAGGCAGGGGGCTGGAAACACCATATATTTT.